This is a list of T cell receptor beta chains from one sample in a study of T-cell reconstitution after alpha-beta-depleted transplantation in children. TCRdb passed the PCR reads through MiXCR, listing each CDR3 protein once. The sample has some 400,000 distinct CDR3 sequences; about a fifth are singletons. The source material was PBMCs from the stem cell graft donor, sampled from the stem cell graft. The receptor source for this set is a human donor who donated a stem cell graft to a child with acute myeloid leukemia. CDR3s include the opening cysteine and the closing phenylalanine or tryptophan. A D gene is named only where the DNA matches it firmly. Clone size is shown for a subset of rows, as once, few, many or a class of expanded clone.

NA NA TRBJ2-4 TRBV15 TGTGCCACCAGCAGAGATGCCGGGACAAAAAACATTCAGTACTTC CATSRDAGTKNIQYF
NA few TRBJ2-7 TRBV5-1 TGCGCCAGCAGCTTGGAGCTTTCGGGGGAGTCCTACGAGCAGTACTTC CASSLELSGESYEQYF
TRBD1 many TRBJ2-1 TRBV20-1 TGCAGTGCTCAAGGACAGGGGGCAGGTGAGCAGTTCTTC CSAQGQGAGEQFF
NA NA TRBJ2-7 TRBV12-3/TRBV12-4 TGTGCCAGCAGTCGAGGGGCTAGCTACGAGCAGTACTTC CASSRGASYEQYF
TRBD1 few TRBJ2-2 TRBV29-1 TGCAGCGTCCTCATAGGGGGCTGGAACACCGGGGAGCTGTTTTTT CSVLIGGWNTGELFF
NA NA TRBJ2-7 TRBV5-1 TGCGCCAGCAGCTTTTTGGGAGCGAGTTTTGACGAGCAGTACTTC CASSFLGASFDEQYF
TRBD2 NA TRBJ2-1 TRBV19 TGTGCCAGTAGTAATGGCGGGAGGGCCTCCTACAATGAGCAGTTCTTC CASSNGGRASYNEQFF
NA many TRBJ2-7 TRBV7-2 TGTGCCAGCAGCAAGGGGCAGGGGATGTACGAGCAGTACTTC CASSKGQGMYEQYF
NA few TRBJ2-7 TRBV4-3 TGCGCCAGCAGCCAAGGGGCGGCCAGTTCCTACGAGCAGTACTTC CASSQGAASSYEQYF
NA few TRBJ2-5 TRBV7-9 TGTGCCAGCAGCTTAGGGGGACGGGACCGAACGTACTTC CASSLGGRDRTYF
NA NA TRBJ2-1 TRBV29-1 TGCAGCGTTGAAGTGGAAGGGCCCACAGGGATCAAGTTCTTC CSVEVEGPTGIKFF
TRBD2 few TRBJ2-2 TRBV28 TGTGCCAGCATCCTAGCGGGAGGGCCCCCCGGGGAGCTGTTTTTT CASILAGGPPGELFF
NA few TRBJ2-3 TRBV18 TGTGCCAGCTCACCAAGGCCGCGCAATACGCAGTATTTT CASSPRPRNTQYF
TRBD2 NA TRBJ2-7 TRBV7-9 TGTGCCAGCAGCCAAACTAGCGTGAACTACGAGCAGTACTTC CASSQTSVNYEQYF
NA NA TRBJ1-1 TRBV7-9 TGTGCCAGCAGCTCCCCCGGACGCGGTGAAGCTTTCTTT CASSSPGRGEAFF
NA many TRBJ2-5 TRBV25-1 TGTGCCAGCAGTGACCCCGCGGTAACCTCCATCCGAGAGACCCAGTACTTC CASSDPAVTSIRETQYF
NA NA TRBJ1-4 TRBV12-3/TRBV12-4 TGTGCCAGCAGTTTAGGCACGTCTAATGAAAAACTGTTTTTT CASSLGTSNEKLFF